This T cell receptor (beta chain) emerged from a study of cytomegalovirus exposure and HLA in healthy donors. This clone was detected once. Antigen specificity is unknown. The study's findings and limits: The authors later found HLA-associated TCR beta chains more clonally expanded than equally common others. What was likely a sequencing artifact was a cluster of highly shared sequence variants. Across donors, sequencing depth was assumed by presence/absence analyses to be roughly uniform.

V lost 8 bases to trimming and J lost 5 bases, with 12 bases between them. The CDR3 spans 12 residues. Germline CDR1 and CDR2: WSHSY and SAAADI. Participants comprised healthy donors of bone marrow. Primers: 60 Vbeta forward and 13 Jbeta reverse. Method: immunoSEQ multiplex PCR; TCRdb's copy keeps in-frame clones and lacks some. There are around 120,000 clones in the sample; about four fifths occur only once, and approximately 8.8% lies in the top ten. Sequenced: PBMCs. This receptor was identified in a female donor in good health and CMV-seropositive. The chain combines TRBV10-2 with TRBJ2-5; D remains unclear. In DNA form, the CDR3 reads TGCGCCAGCGGATTACAGAAGGAGACCCAGTACTTC. It translates to CASGLQKETQYF.